Below, 26 T cell receptor beta chains from the same sample are listed, as sequenced in a study of cytomegalovirus exposure and HLA in healthy donors. PCR amplification relied on 60 Vbeta primers (plus 13 Jbeta primers). The table came from immunoSEQ multiplex PCR; TCRdb's copy has only in-frame clones and leaves some out. The table lists 81,000 or so clones, roughly 75% of them singletons, with about 4.2% in the top ten. The sequenced sample was PBMCs. These receptors all come from a man between 60 and 75 years old in good health and CMV-seronegative.

This clone has only a few counts. A junction end diverges from the germline sequence, so it may reflect a read error. The rearrangement links TRBV7-9 to TRBJ2-3, with 14 bases that match TRBD2. The CDR3 contains 18 residues. Germline V CDR1 and CDR2: SEHNR, FQNEAQ (reference sequence). CDR3 DNA: TGTGCCAGCAGTCCAGGGACTAGCGGGGGATATAGGGCAGATGCGCAGTATTTT. Amino acid sequence: CASSPGTSGGYRADAQYF.

The J gene is TRBJ2-3, the V gene TRBV6-1; 7 bases line up with TRBD1. The V gene end was trimmed by 1 base and the J gene end by 1 base; junction bases not matched to a gene: 5. Germline V gene lookup returns CDR1 MNHNS and CDR2 SASEGT. The CDR3 extends over 16 amino acids. CDR3 protein: CASSEGQGQGTDTQYF. The CDR3 nucleotides read TGTGCCAGCAGTGAAGGACAGGGTCAAGGCACAGATACGCAGTATTTT.

The gene calls are TRBV7-9 and TRBJ2-1, with D tentatively TRBD2 (6 bases). V was trimmed by 8 bases and J by 11 bases, leaving 16 bases between them. The CDR3 has 12 amino acids. Germline V CDR1 and CDR2: SEHNR, FQNEAQ (reference sequence). The CDR3, as DNA: TGTGCCAGCGCTCCCAGGGCGGGAAAGCAGTTCTTC. Translation: CASAPRAGKQFF.

The CDR3 sequence is CASSQDRGPPYSPLHF. In DNA, the CDR3 is TGTGCCAGCAGCCAAGATCGAGGGCCACCTTATTCACCCCTCCACTTT. The J gene is TRBJ1-6, the V gene TRBV14, with D uncertain. Germline V gives CDR1 SGHDN, CDR2 FVKESK. The CDR3 length is 16 residues. V lost 0 bases and J 8 bases, leaving 14 bases between the germline ends.

The chain uses TRBV5-1 and TRBJ2-2; D is perhaps TRBD1 (7 bases). CDR3 length: 18 amino acids. V lost 0 bases, J lost 0 bases, and 15 bases lay in between. Germline values: CDR1 SGHRS, CDR2 YFSETQ. This chain's CDR3 is CASSLASGDSANTGELFF. CDR3 in DNA: TGCGCCAGCAGCTTGGCTTCGGGGGACAGCGCGAACACCGGGGAGCTGTTTTTT.

The chain combines TRBV7-9 with TRBJ1-1, with D unclear. Germline V gives CDR1 SEHNR, CDR2 FQNEAQ (reference sequence). There are 13 residues in the CDR3. Between the trimmed V and J ends, which lost 4 bases and 0 bases, there was a span of 6 bases. The CDR3 sequence is CASSSPVNTEAFF. CDR3 sequence (DNA): TGTGCCAGCAGCTCGCCAGTGAACACTGAAGCTTTCTTT.

V gene TRBV2 combines with J gene TRBJ1-1; 8 bases agree with TRBD1. The CDR3 is 15 amino acids. J was trimmed by 4 bases and V by 1 base; bases with no gene match: 5. Per germline, CDR1 SNHLY and CDR2 FYNNEI. The CDR3 loop is CASSEGWTGTTEAFF. The CDR3 DNA reads TGTGCCAGCAGTGAAGGATGGACAGGGACCACTGAAGCTTTCTTT.

The chain joins TRBV5-1 to TRBJ1-5; perhaps TRBD1 as D (5 bases). CDR1 is SGHRS, CDR2 YFSETQ, per germline. This CDR3 spans 15 amino acids. The V end was cut by 0 bases, the J end by 3 bases, with 10 bases between. The CDR3 bases are TGCGCCAGCAGCTTGGATGGGGGGTACAATCAGCCCCAGCATTTT. This gives the protein CASSLDGGYNQPQHF.

J is TRBJ2-7 and V is TRBV6-1, with D perhaps TRBD1 (6 bases). CDR1 and CDR2 from the germline V gene are MNHNS and SASEGT. This CDR3 has 13 residues. Trimming removed 6 bases from V and 4 bases from J, with 13 bases in between. The CDR3 loop is CASRRDTLYEQYF. The DNA of the CDR3 is TGTGCCAGCAGAAGGGACACATTATACGAGCAGTACTTC.

This chain links TRBV2 with TRBJ1-5; 9 bases align to TRBD1. The CDR3 is 15 residues long. From germline, CDR1 is SNHLY and CDR2 FYNNEI. The junction had 7 bases not matched to a gene; V was cut back by 8 bases and J by 2 bases. CDR3 protein: CASGTGSSGNQPQHF. CDR3 nucleotides: TGTGCCAGCGGGACAGGGAGCTCCGGCAATCAGCCCCAGCATTTT.

The rearrangement joins TRBV6-6 to TRBJ2-7; 13 bases agree with TRBD2. This CDR3 contains 15 residues. V lost 4 bases to trimming and J lost 3 bases; unmatched junction nucleotides: 3. Germline V lookup: CDR1 MNHNY, CDR2 SVGAGI (reference sequence). The DNA of the CDR3 is TGTGCCAGCAGTTTGGGACTAGCGGGGCTCTACGAGCAGTACTTC. Its translation is CASSLGLAGLYEQYF.

This clone was counted between two and nine times. V is TRBV2 and J is TRBJ1-2, with TRBD1 matching over 8 bases. The CDR3 spans 14 residues. Germline assignment: CDR1 SNHLY and CDR2 FYNNEI. The J segment lost 2 bases and the V segment lost 7 bases, leaving 6 bases of the junction unmatched. Here the CDR3 DNA reads TGTGCCAGCAACCAACAGGGGGGCAACTATGGCTACACCTTC. Amino acid sequence: CASNQQGGNYGYTF. The full variable domain, in which reference TRBV2 and TRBJ1-2 provide the parts outside the CDR3, is EPEVTQTPSHQVTQMGQEVILRCVPISNHLYFYWYRQILGQKVEFLVSFYNNEISEKSEIFDDQFSVERPDGSNFTLKIRSTKLEDSAMYFCASNQQGGNYGYTFGSGTRLTVV.

V gene TRBV2 combines with J gene TRBJ2-7, with TRBD1 matching over 12 bases. This CDR3 comprises 14 residues. Germline CDR1 SNHLY, CDR2 FYNNEI. Trimming cost V 8 bases and J 6 bases; bases outside gene matches: 8. CDR3 nucleotide sequence: TGTGCCAGCGCCCCCGGGACAGGGGGCGGCGAGCAGTACTTC. Protein sequence: CASAPGTGGGEQYF.

Notes on this clone: One end of the junction does not line up with germline, which may come from a read error. CDR3 sequence reads: CATSRDSPGSYGYPF. DNA for the CDR3: TGTGCCACCAGCAGAGATAGTCCGGGATCCTATGGCTACCCCTTC. This sequence joins TRBV15 and TRBJ1-2, with D unclear. CDR3 length equals 15 residues. The V gene's germline CDR1 is LNHNV and CDR2 YYDKDF (reference sequence). Full variable domain (remainder filled in from reference TRBV15 and TRBJ1-2): DAMVIQNPRYQVTQFGKPVTLSCSQTLNHNVMYWYQQKSSQAPKLLFHYYDKDFNNEADTPDNFQSRRPNTSFCFLDIRSPGLGDTAMYLCATSRDSPGSYGYPFGSGTRLTVV.

The chain carries TRBV5-4 and TRBJ1-1; the match to TRBD1 covers 9 bases. Trimming cost V 3 bases and J 7 bases; bases outside gene matches: 7. Germline values: CDR1 SGHNT, CDR2 YYREEE (reference sequence). The CDR3 is 14 residues long. The CDR3 loop is CASSWGQGVGEAFF. The CDR3 coding sequence is TGTGCCAGCAGCTGGGGACAGGGTGTCGGTGAAGCTTTCTTT.

V and J are TRBV27 and TRBJ1-2; a possible D gene is TRBD1 (5 bases). CDR1 MNHEY and CDR2 SMNVEV come from the germline V gene (reference sequence). The CDR3 is made up of 13 amino acids. The germline V and J ends were trimmed by 2 bases and 4 bases, with 8 bases remaining between them. The CDR3: CASSLGGLYGYTF. The CDR3 DNA sequence: TGTGCCAGCAGTTTAGGGGGACTCTATGGCTACACCTTC.

There are a few counts of this clone. J is TRBJ1-1 and V is TRBV29-1; D perhaps matches TRBD1 (6 bases). The CDR3 length is 14 residues. The V gene lost 6 bases and the J gene lost 4 bases, with 18 bases spanning the gap. The germline CDR1 and CDR2 sequences are SQVTM and ANQGSEA. DNA for the CDR3: TGCAGCGTAGTATTACAGGGATTGGGCACTGAAGCTTTCTTT. Its translation is CSVVLQGLGTEAFF.

The chain is built from TRBV9 and TRBJ2-1, with TRBD2 matching over 9 bases. The germline CDR1 and CDR2 sequences are SGDLS and YYNGEE. The CDR3 loop spans 16 amino acids. With V trimmed by 3 bases and J by 5 bases, 9 bases remained unmatched. CDR3 amino acids: CASSAQAGGVDNEQFF. The DNA of the CDR3 is TGTGCCAGCAGCGCTCAGGCGGGGGGGGTCGACAATGAGCAGTTCTTC.

The V and J genes are TRBV6-6 and TRBJ2-5; 7 nucleotides align to TRBD1. The CDR3 is 15 residues long. Trimming cost V 2 bases and J 3 bases; bases outside gene matches: 6. The germline V gene has CDR1 MNHNY and CDR2 SVGAGI (reference sequence). CDR3 DNA sequence: TGTGCCAGCAGTTACCGAACCGGGACAGAAGAGACCCAGTACTTC. Translated, it gives CASSYRTGTEETQYF.

This clone has more than one count but fewer than ten. The rearrangement links TRBV5-1 to TRBJ1-1; no clear D. This CDR3 region has 13 residues. Trimming left V 3 bases short and J 7 bases short, with 13 bases between. Germline loops: CDR1 SGHRS, CDR2 YFSETQ. The CDR3 protein is CASSSSRQGEAFF. Here the CDR3 DNA reads TGCGCCAGCAGCTCCTCGCGACAAGGTGAAGCTTTCTTT.

The chain employs TRBV2 and TRBJ2-3, with D possibly matching TRBD2 (5 bases). The CDR3 has 15 amino acids. V lost 3 bases to trimming and J lost 1 base, with 11 bases between them. Germline assignment: CDR1 SNHLY and CDR2 FYNNEI. In DNA, the CDR3 is TGTGCCAGCAGTGACTTGGGAGAAGGCACAGATACGCAGTATTTT. This translates into CASSDLGEGTDTQYF.

This clone was counted between two and nine times. This chain joins TRBV11-2 and TRBJ2-3; TRBD2 is a possible D gene (5 bases). V was cut by 0 bases and J by 2 bases, with 9 bases left in between. This CDR3 has 15 amino acids. Germline V lookup: CDR1 SGHAT, CDR2 FQNNGV. CDR3 sequence reads: CASSLDLGLTDTQYF. The DNA of the CDR3 is TGTGCCAGCAGCTTAGATCTCGGACTCACAGATACGCAGTATTTT.

V gene TRBV20-1 combines with J gene TRBJ1-1, with unresolved D. CDR3 length: 11 residues. CDR1 DFQATT and CDR2 SNEGSKA come from the germline V gene (reference sequence). The V and J ends lost 7 bases and 1 base respectively, with 7 bases between them. CDR3 in amino acids: CSVSPNTEAFF. The CDR3 DNA reads as TGCAGTGTGAGCCCGAACACTGAAGCTTTCTTT.

The chain uses TRBV14 and TRBJ1-1; D perhaps matches TRBD1 (6 bases). The CDR3 runs to 11 residues. Trimming took off 4 bases at V and 10 bases at J, with 10 bases between the two ends. The germline gives CDR1 SGHDN, CDR2 FVKESK. The CDR3 region has the DNA TGTGCCAGCAGCCCGGACAGAGGAGCTTTCTTT. Its protein is CASSPDRGAFF.

The V and J genes are TRBV5-1 and TRBJ1-1; 7 positions match TRBD1. CDR3 length: 16 amino acids. The germline CDR1 and CDR2 sequences are SGHRS and YFSETQ. J gave up 1 base and V 4 bases, and 10 bases lay outside the gene matches. This chain's CDR3 is CASSPLQGSQNTEAFF. In DNA form, the CDR3 reads TGCGCCAGCAGCCCCTTACAGGGGAGCCAGAACACTGAAGCTTTCTTT.

This clone was found once. The gene calls are TRBV2 and TRBJ1-2, with D possibly being TRBD1 (5 bases). Trimming left V 6 bases short and J 4 bases short, with 15 bases between. The CDR3 spans 14 residues. Per germline, CDR1 SNHLY and CDR2 FYNNEI. CDR3 in amino acids: CASRGQRDFYGYTF. CDR3 DNA sequence: TGTGCCAGCAGAGGGCAGCGGGACTTCTATGGCTACACCTTC.